This T cell receptor beta chain stems from a study of shared clonotypes between healthy human individuals. V lost 7 bases and J 4 bases, leaving 11 bases between the germline ends. This CDR3 is built from 12 residues. The germline gives CDR1 SGHNT, CDR2 YYREEE (reference sequence). A word on this clone: The same CDR3 arises from other DNA sequences in this sample as well.

The assay ran at deep level. The data were produced by immunoSEQ multiplex PCR, yet TCRdb's version contains in-frame clones alone and is incomplete. Of hundreds of thousands of clones listed, 73% are singletons. This TCR derives from a woman aged 25 to 45 in good health. The material sequenced was memory CD4+ T cells sorted from blood. Subset specified: CD45RA-negative fraction. The chain uses TRBV5-4 and TRBJ1-2; D remains unclear. In nucleotides, the CDR3 is TGTGCCAGCGGCCAAGACATCTATGGCTACACCTTC. It yields the protein CASGQDIYGYTF.